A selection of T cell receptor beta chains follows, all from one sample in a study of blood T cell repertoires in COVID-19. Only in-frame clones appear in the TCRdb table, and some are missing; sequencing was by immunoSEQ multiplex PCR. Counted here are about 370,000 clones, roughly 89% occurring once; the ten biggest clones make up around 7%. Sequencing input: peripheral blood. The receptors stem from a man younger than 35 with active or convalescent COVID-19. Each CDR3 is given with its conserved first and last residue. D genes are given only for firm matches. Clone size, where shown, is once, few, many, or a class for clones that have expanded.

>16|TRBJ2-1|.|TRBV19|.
TGTGCCAGTAGTATTAGCGGAGCGAGCTCCTACAATGAGCAGTTCTTC
CASSISGASSYNEQFF
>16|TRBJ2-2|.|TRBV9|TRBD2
TGTGCCAGCAGACGGACTAGCGGGGTAAACACCGGGGAGCTGTTTTTT
CASRRTSGVNTGELFF
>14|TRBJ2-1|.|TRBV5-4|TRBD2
TGTGCCAGCAGCCAAGGACTAGTCTACAATGAGCAGTTCTTC
CASSQGLVYNEQFF
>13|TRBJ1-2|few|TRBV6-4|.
TGTGCCAGCAGTCAGGAAGGGGTGGTTGGCTACACCTTC
CASSQEGVVGYTF
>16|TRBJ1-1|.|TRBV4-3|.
TGCGCCAGCAGCCGGAGGGCAGACTTAAAAAGCACTGAAGCTTTCTTT
CASSRRADLKSTEAFF
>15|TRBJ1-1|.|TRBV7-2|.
TGTGCCAGCAGCTTAGCGAACTCCGGGGGGACTGAAGCTTTCTTT
CASSLANSGGTEAFF
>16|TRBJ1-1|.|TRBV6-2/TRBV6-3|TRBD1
TGTGCCAGCAGTTACCCGACAGGGCTCCCTAACACTGAAGCTTTCTTT
CASSYPTGLPNTEAFF
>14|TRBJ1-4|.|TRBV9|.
TGTGCCAGCAGCGTAGGGACAGCAAATGAAAAACTGTTTTTT
CASSVGTANEKLFF
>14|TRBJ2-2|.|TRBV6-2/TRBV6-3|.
TGTGCCAGCAGTGCCCAACTAGTGACCGGGGAGCTGTTTTTT
CASSAQLVTGELFF
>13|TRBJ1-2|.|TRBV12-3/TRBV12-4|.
TGTGCCAGCAGTTTAGCGCAGGGATTAGGCTACACCTTC
CASSLAQGLGYTF
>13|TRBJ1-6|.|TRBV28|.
TGTGCCAGCAGGATACAGGGCTGGTCACCCCTCCACTTT
CASRIQGWSPLHF
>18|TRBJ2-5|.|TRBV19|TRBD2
TGTGCCAGTAGTATCCCGACCCGGTCGGGACTAGCACAAGAGACCCAGTACTTC
CASSIPTRSGLAQETQYF
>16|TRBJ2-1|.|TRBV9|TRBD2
TGTGCCAGCAGCGTAGTCAGCGGGAGCTCCTACAATGAGCAGTTCTTC
CASSVVSGSSYNEQFF
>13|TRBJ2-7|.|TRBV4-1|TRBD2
TGCGCCAGCAGCCACGGGGGGGCCTACGAGCAGTACTTC
CASSHGGAYEQYF
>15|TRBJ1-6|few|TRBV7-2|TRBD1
TGTGCCAGCAGTCTTAGACAGGGGGCGGATTCACCCCTCCACTTT
CASSLRQGADSPLHF
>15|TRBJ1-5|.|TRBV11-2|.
TGTGCCAGCAGCTTAGCGGGGGGGCCCAATCAGCCCCAGCATTTT
CASSLAGGPNQPQHF
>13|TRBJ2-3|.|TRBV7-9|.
TGTGCCAGCACCAGACACGGGGTGGATACGCAGTATTTT
CASTRHGVDTQYF
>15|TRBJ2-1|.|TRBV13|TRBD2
TGTGCCAGCGGACTAGCGGGAGGGCCTTTCCATGAGCAGTTCTTC
CASGLAGGPFHEQFF
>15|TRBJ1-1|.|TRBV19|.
TGTGCCAGTAGTACTTCTCGGGGGAGGGCCCCAGAAGCTTTCTTT
CASSTSRGRAPEAFF
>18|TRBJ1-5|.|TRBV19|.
TGTGCCAGTAGTCCCGAAGGGGCCGCTCTTCTCAGCAATCAGCCCCAGCATTTT
CASSPEGAALLSNQPQHF
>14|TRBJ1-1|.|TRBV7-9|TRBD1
TGTGCCAGCAGCTCGAACAGGGGTGGCGCTGAAGCTTTCTTT
CASSSNRGGAEAFF
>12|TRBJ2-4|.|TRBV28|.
TGTGCCAGCAGTTTATACGGGGGCATTCAGTACTTC
CASSLYGGIQYF
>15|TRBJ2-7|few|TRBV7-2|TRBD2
TGTGCCAGCAGCCTACGACCTAGCGGGAGCTACGAGCAGTACTTC
CASSLRPSGSYEQYF
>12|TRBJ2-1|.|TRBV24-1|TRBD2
TGTGCCACCGGGGCGGGGGACAATGAGCAGTTCTTC
CATGAGDNEQFF